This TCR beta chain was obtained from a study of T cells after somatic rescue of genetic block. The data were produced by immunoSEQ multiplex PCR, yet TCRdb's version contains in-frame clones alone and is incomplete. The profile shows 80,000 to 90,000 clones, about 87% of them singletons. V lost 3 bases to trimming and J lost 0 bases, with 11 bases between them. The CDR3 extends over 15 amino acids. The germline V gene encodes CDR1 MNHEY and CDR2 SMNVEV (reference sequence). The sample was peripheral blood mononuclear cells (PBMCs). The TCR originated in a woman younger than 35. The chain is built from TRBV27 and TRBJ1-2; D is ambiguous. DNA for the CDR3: TGTGCCAGCAGTTTCGGGCGGAGGTCTAACTATGGCTACACCTTC. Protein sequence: CASSFGRRSNYGYTF.